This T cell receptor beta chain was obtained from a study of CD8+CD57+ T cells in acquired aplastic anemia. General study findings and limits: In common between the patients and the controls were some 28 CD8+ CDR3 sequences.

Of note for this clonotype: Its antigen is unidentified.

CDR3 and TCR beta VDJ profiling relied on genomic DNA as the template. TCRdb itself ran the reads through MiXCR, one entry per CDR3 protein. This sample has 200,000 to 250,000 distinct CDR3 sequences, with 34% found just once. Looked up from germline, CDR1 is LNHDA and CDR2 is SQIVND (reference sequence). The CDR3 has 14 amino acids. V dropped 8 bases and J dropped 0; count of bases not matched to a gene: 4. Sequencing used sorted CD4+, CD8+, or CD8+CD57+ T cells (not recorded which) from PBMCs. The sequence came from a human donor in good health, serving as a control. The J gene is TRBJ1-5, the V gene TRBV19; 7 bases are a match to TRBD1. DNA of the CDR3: TGTGCCAGTCACAGGGGTTATAGCAATCAGCCCCAGCATTTT. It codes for CASHRGYSNQPQHF.